What follows are 3 T cell receptor beta chains derived from one specimen sequenced in a study of spatial heterogeneity in lung cancer. Study observations and caveats: Counts that tracked tumor mutation counts were those of expanded intratumoral alpha and beta TCRs.

Which antigens these TCRs recognize remains unknown. Specified time point: sample taken at primary tumor resection. TCRdb reanalysed the 5' RACE reads using MiXCR and keeps one entry per CDR3 protein. The sample shows 6,000 to 8,000 distinct CDR3 sequences, roughly 7% of them seen only once. This sample comprised lung tumor tissue, obtained at surgery. Receptors were obtained from a female donor with early-stage non-small cell lung cancer.

This clonotype is classed as medium-sized. For a library built for alpha chains, this beta chain is a stray read; little rests on its size. The chain employs TRBV2 and TRBJ2-2; 9 bases are a match to TRBD2. Trimming cost V 6 bases and J 7 bases; bases outside gene matches: 6. The CDR3 sequence is 14 residues long. Per the germline V gene, CDR1 is SNHLY and CDR2 is FYNNEI. CDR3 loop: CASRRLAVGGELFF. The DNA for the CDR3 is TGTGCCAGCAGAAGACTAGCGGTGGGCGGGGAGCTGTTTTTT.

This clonotype was detected ten times or more. The library was built for alpha chains, so this beta chain is an off-target read and its size means little. This sequence joins TRBV28 and TRBJ2-7; D call uncertain. The CDR3 sequence is 13 residues long. Trimming pared 8 bases from V and 1 base from J, leaving 12 bases between. Germline lookup yields CDR1 MDHEN and CDR2 SYDVKM. CDR3 sequence reads: CASFAVPSYEQYF. The CDR3, as DNA: TGTGCCAGCTTCGCGGTACCTTCCTACGAGCAGTACTTC. Full variable domain (rest looked up from reference TRBV28 and TRBJ2-7): DVKVTQSSRYLVKRTGEKVFLECVQDMDHENMFWYRQDPGLGLRLIYFSYDVKMKEKGDIPEGYSVSREKKERFSLILESASTNQTSMYLCASFAVPSYEQYFGPGTRLTVT.

This clonotype was recorded many times. This beta chain represents an off-target read in a library built for alpha chains; its size is of limited meaning. This chain uses TRBV27 with TRBJ1-1; no reliable D call. The CDR3 totals 13 residues. The germline gives CDR1 MNHEY, CDR2 SMNVEV (reference sequence). V shed 4 bases and J shed 1 base, with 7 bases lying between them. The DNA of the CDR3 is TGTGCCAGCAGTTCGACCGGGAACACTGAAGCTTTCTTT. Translated, it gives CASSSTGNTEAFF.